This TCR beta chain comes out of a study of neurological immune-mediated disorders. Study-level results: Among expanded clones, no CDR3 amino acid sequences were shared across subjects, a pattern suggesting private repertoires in all groups.

This clonotype was picked up many times. Its antigen is still unknown. The CDR3 has 14 amino acids. J gave up 4 bases and V 0 bases, and 2 bases lay outside the gene matches. Per the germline V gene, CDR1 is MNHNS and CDR2 is SASEGT. Every sequencing run produced over 190 million TCR-beta sequences that came from 15-18 subjects. TCRdb called the 5' RACE reads again in MiXCR, with one record for every CDR3 protein. The sample has 40,000 or so distinct CDR3 sequences, 2% to 3% seen once. V usage is TRBV6-1 and J usage is TRBJ1-1; 7 bases align to TRBD1. This clonotype was sampled from a man aged 45-65 years with multiple sclerosis. Sequenced: PBMCs. CDR3 sequence reads: CASSEADRPTEAFF. Written as DNA, the CDR3 is TGTGCCAGCAGTGAAGCGGACAGGCCCACTGAAGCTTTCTTT.